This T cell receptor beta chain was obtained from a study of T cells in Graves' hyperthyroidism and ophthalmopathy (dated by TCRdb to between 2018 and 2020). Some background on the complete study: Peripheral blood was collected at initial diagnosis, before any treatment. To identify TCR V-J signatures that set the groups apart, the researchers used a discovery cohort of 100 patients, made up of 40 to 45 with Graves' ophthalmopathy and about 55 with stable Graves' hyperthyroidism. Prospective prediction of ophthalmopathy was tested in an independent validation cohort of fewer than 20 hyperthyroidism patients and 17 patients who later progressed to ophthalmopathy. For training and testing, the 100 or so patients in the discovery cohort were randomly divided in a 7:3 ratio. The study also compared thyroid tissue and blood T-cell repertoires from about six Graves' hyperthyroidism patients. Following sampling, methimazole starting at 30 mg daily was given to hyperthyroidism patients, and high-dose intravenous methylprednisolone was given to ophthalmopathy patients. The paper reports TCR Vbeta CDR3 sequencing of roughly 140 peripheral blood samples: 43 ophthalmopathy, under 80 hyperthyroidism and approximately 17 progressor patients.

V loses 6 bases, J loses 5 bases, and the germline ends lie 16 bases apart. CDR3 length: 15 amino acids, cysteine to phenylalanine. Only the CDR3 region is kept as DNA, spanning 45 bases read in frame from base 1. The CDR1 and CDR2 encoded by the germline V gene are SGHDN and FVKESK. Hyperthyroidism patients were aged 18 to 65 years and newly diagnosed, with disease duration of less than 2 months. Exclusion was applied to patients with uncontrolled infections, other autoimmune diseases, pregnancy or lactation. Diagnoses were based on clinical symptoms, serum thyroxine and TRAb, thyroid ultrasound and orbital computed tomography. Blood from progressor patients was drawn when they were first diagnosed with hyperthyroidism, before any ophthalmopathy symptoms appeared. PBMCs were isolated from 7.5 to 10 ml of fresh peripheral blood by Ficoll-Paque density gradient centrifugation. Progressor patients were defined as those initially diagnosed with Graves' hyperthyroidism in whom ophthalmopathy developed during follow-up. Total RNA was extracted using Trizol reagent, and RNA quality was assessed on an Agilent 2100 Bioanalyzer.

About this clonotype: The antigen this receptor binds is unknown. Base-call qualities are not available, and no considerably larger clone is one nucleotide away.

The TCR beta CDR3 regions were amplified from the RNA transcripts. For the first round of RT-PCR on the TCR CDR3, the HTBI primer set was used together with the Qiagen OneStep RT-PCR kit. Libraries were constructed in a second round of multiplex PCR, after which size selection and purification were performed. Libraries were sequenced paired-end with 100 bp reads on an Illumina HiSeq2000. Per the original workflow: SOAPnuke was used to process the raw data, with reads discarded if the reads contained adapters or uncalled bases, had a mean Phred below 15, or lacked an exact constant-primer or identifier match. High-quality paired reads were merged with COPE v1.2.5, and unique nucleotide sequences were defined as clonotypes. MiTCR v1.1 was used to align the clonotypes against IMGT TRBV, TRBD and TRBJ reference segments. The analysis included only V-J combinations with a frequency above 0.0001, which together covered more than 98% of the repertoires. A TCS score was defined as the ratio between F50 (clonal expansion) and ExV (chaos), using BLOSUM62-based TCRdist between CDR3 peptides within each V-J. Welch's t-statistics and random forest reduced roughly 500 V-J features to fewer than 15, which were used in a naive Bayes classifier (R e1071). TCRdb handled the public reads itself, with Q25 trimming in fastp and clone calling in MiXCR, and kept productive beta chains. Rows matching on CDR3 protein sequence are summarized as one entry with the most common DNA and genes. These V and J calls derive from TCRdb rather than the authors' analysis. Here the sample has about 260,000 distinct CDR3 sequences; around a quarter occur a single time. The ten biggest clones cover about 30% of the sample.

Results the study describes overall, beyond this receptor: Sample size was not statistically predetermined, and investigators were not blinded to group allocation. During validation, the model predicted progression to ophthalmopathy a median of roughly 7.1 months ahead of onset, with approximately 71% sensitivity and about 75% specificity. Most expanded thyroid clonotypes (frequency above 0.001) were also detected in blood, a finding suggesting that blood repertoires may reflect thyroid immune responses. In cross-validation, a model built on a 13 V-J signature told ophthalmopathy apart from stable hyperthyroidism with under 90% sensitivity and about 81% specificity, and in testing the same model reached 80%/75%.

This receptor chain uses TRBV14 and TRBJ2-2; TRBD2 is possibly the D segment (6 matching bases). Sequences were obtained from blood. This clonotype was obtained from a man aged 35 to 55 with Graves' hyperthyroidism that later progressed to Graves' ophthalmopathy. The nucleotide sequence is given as TGTGCCAGCAGGAGGTCTAGCGAAAATACCGGGGAGCTGTTTTTT. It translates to CASRRSSENTGELFF.